This T cell receptor beta chain was observed in a study of blood T cell repertoires in COVID-19. Study information: The origin of the acute and convalescent COVID-19 samples was the United States, Italy and Spain.

As originally analysed: Counts of nucleated cells, estimated from reference gene primer amplification, were obtained. Sequencing used immunoSEQ multiplex PCR; TCRdb keeps in-frame clones, though not all of them. V, J and clone size are those of that table, while D and trimming were read from the DNA. Of almost 300,000 clones listed, roughly 86% are singletons. The germline V and J ends were trimmed by 5 bases and 0 bases, with 13 bases remaining between them. The length of the CDR3 is 15 residues. The germline V gene encodes CDR1 MDHEN and CDR2 SYDVKM. The clonotype comes from a woman aged 25 to 39 with COVID-19, enrolled during active disease. J is TRBJ1-2 and V is TRBV28; no reliable D call. The sample consisted of peripheral blood. The CDR3 loop reads CASSTSTHSNYGYTF. CDR3 nucleotides: TGTGCCAGCAGTACCTCGACACATTCTAACTATGGCTACACCTTC.